The next 19 T cell receptor beta chains were all read from a single sample in a study of T cell changes during pregnancy in multiple sclerosis. Here immunoSEQ multiplex PCR was the method, and the copy in TCRdb shows in-frame clones only, minus some. The sample has about 110,000 clones; 85% to 95% are singletons. The specimen was peripheral blood, collected in the third trimester of pregnancy. Receptor source: a female donor in good health, enrolled as a control in a pregnancy study.

The chain employs TRBV6-6 and TRBJ1-1; D remains ambiguous. This CDR3 region has 14 residues. Trimming took off 2 bases at V and 5 bases at J, with 12 bases between the two ends. The germline V gene has CDR1 MNHNY and CDR2 SVGAGI (reference sequence). CDR3 loop: CASSYVESGTEAFF. The CDR3 nucleotides are TGTGCCAGCAGTTACGTAGAGTCAGGAACTGAAGCTTTCTTT.

The rearrangement joins TRBV25-1 to TRBJ1-1; 7 nucleotides align to TRBD1. With V trimmed by 4 bases and J by 5 bases, 10 bases remained unmatched. This CDR3 comprises 15 residues. Germline CDR1 MGHDK, CDR2 SYGVNS. The CDR3 DNA reads TGTGCCAGCAGTGCATACAGGGGTGGTGGGACTGAAGCTTTCTTT. This sequence encodes CASSAYRGGGTEAFF.

The V call is TRBV5-4, the J call TRBJ2-7; TRBD2 matches 11 bases. V was pared by 4 bases and J by 6 bases, with 6 bases of the junction left unmatched. Germline V CDR1 and CDR2: SGHNT, YYREEE (reference sequence). The CDR3 is 14 amino acids. The CDR3 region is CASSKTSGVREQYF. For the CDR3, the DNA is TGTGCCAGCAGCAAGACTAGCGGGGTGCGCGAGCAGTACTTC.

This clone was seen a single time. The chain uses TRBV2 and TRBJ2-7; possible D gene TRBD2, 5 bases. CDR1 and CDR2 from the germline V gene are SNHLY and FYNNEI. The CDR3 sequence is 14 residues long. V dropped 6 bases and J dropped 7 bases, with 19 bases sitting between them. CDR3 region: CASSDWAPSGEQYF. CDR3 coding DNA: TGTGCCAGCAGCGACTGGGCCCCCTCGGGGGAGCAGTACTTC.

This clone has more than one count but fewer than ten. This chain links TRBV30 with TRBJ1-1, with a weak D call TRBD1 (5 bases). V was trimmed by 4 bases and J by 0 bases, leaving 12 bases between them. This CDR3 has 14 residues. CDR1 is GTSNPN and CDR2 is SVGIG in the germline V gene (reference sequence). CDR3 coding DNA: TGTGCCTGGAATCGGGGCGGGATGAACACTGAAGCTTTCTTT. Amino acid sequence: CAWNRGGMNTEAFF.

This clone has a single count. This chain connects TRBV5-5 to TRBJ1-1; D is unresolved. CDR3 size: 17 residues. The germline V and J ends were trimmed by 2 bases and 0 bases, with 17 bases remaining between them. Looked up from germline, CDR1 is SGHKS and CDR2 is YYEKEE (reference sequence). The chain's CDR3 is CASSLWAGIWVNTEAFF. CDR3 coding DNA: TGTGCCAGCAGCTTATGGGCGGGGATTTGGGTGAACACTGAAGCTTTCTTT.

The rearrangement uses TRBV5-6 and TRBJ2-1; 7 nucleotides agree with TRBD1. Germline V gene data show CDR1 as SGHDT and CDR2 as YYEEEE. V was clipped by 4 bases and J by 5 bases; unmatched bases: 6. The CDR3 runs 14 residues. CDR3 bases: TGTGCCAGCAGCCCCCGGGACAGAGACAATGAGCAGTTCTTC. Its protein product is CASSPRDRDNEQFF.

V gene TRBV7-2 combines with J gene TRBJ1-3; 8 nucleotides line up with TRBD1. The CDR3 is 13 amino acids. With V trimmed by 5 bases and J by 4 bases, 1 base remained unmatched. Germline V CDR1 and CDR2: SGHTA, FQGNSA. DNA of the CDR3: TGTGCCAGCAGCCCAGGGGGCGGAAACACCATATATTTT. It encodes CASSPGGGNTIYF.

The rearrangement uses TRBV5-1 and TRBJ1-2; D is unresolved. Germline V gene sequence: CDR1 SGHRS, CDR2 YFSETQ. Trimming pared 4 bases from V and 7 bases from J, leaving 14 bases between. The CDR3 length is 13 residues. CDR3 protein: CASSIDGRGGYTF. CDR3 sequence (DNA): TGCGCCAGCAGCATAGACGGTCGAGGTGGCTACACCTTC.

This clone came up once. V and J are TRBV9 and TRBJ2-3; 9 bases are shared with TRBD2. V shed 2 bases and J 4 bases; nucleotides not matched to a gene: 5. The CDR3 runs to 15 residues. Germline V gene sequence: CDR1 SGDLS, CDR2 YYNGEE. CDR3 DNA: TGTGCCAGCAGCGTCGGACTAGCGTCGGCAGATACGCAGTATTTT. It is translated as CASSVGLASADTQYF.

CDR3 sequence reads: CASSQGMGQTQAQHF. The CDR3 DNA sequence: TGTGCCAGCAGCCAAGGAATGGGACAGACGCAGGCCCAGCATTTT. The chain employs TRBV4-2 and TRBJ1-5, with TRBD1 identical over 7 bases. Losses at the gene ends were 1 base for V and 11 bases for J; bases not matched to a gene: 11. The V gene's germline CDR1 is LGHNA and CDR2 YNFKEQ. The CDR3 runs to 15 residues.

The V call is TRBV13, the J call TRBJ1-2, with D tentatively TRBD1 (6 bases). The CDR3 is 15 residues long. Germline V CDR1 and CDR2: PRHDT, FYEKMQ (reference sequence). Trimming took 1 base from V and 5 from J, leaving 14 bases between them. The DNA for the CDR3 is TGTGCCAGCAGCTTAGAGTCAGGGGCCGCTTATGGCTACACCTTC. Translating gives CASSLESGAAYGYTF.

This chain joins TRBV4-1 and TRBJ1-1; possibly TRBD1 for D (6 bases). Germline V gene data show CDR1 as MGHRA and CDR2 as YSYEKL. The CDR3 sequence is 15 residues long. V lost 0 bases, J lost 1 base, and 9 bases lay in between. The CDR3 nucleotides read TGCGCCAGCAGCCAAGAGGGGGCGCGGAACACTGAAGCTTTCTTT. It codes for CASSQEGARNTEAFF.

The chain carries TRBV18 and TRBJ2-7; 11 bases line up with TRBD2. The germline V gene has CDR1 KGHSH and CDR2 LQKENI. The CDR3 has 15 residues. The J segment lost 2 bases and the V segment lost 2 bases, leaving 2 bases of the junction unmatched. The CDR3 loop reads CASSPTSGGAYEQYF. CDR3 DNA sequence: TGTGCCAGCTCACCAACTAGCGGGGGAGCCTACGAGCAGTACTTC.

This chain joins TRBV2 and TRBJ1-5; D perhaps matches TRBD1 (5 bases). There are 14 residues in the CDR3. V shed 8 bases and J shed 0 bases, with 11 bases lying between them. The germline CDR1 and CDR2 sequences are SNHLY and FYNNEI. The CDR3 here is CASGTSPSNQPQHF. The DNA of the CDR3 is TGTGCCAGCGGGACTTCCCCTAGCAATCAGCCCCAGCATTTT. Full variable domain (remainder filled in from reference TRBV2 and TRBJ1-5): EPEVTQTPSHQVTQMGQEVILRCVPISNHLYFYWYRQILGQKVEFLVSFYNNEISEKSEIFDDQFSVERPDGSNFTLKIRSTKLEDSAMYFCASGTSPSNQPQHFGDGTRLSIL.

The J gene is TRBJ2-1, the V gene TRBV2; weak D call: TRBD1 (5 bases). The V end lost 5 bases, the J end lost 4 bases, and 9 bases lay between the germline ends. The CDR3 contains 13 residues. Germline V lookup: CDR1 SNHLY, CDR2 FYNNEI. Here the CDR3 reads CASSTDTYNEQFF. CDR3 DNA: TGTGCCAGCAGTACGGACACATACAATGAGCAGTTCTTC.

The rearrangement uses TRBV15 and TRBJ2-7; D not certain. Germline V gene sequence: CDR1 LNHNV, CDR2 YYDKDF (reference sequence). The CDR3 totals 14 residues. V lost 4 bases and J lost 1, with 11 bases in between. The CDR3 reads CATSISGRSYEQYF. The DNA for the CDR3 is TGTGCCACCAGCATCTCAGGCAGATCCTACGAGCAGTACTTC.

This chain connects TRBV18 to TRBJ2-5; 10 nucleotides line up with TRBD1. This CDR3 is 16 amino acids long. The trim removed 3 bases at V and 4 bases at J, leaving 8 bases unmatched. CDR1 and CDR2 from the germline V gene are KGHSH and LQKENI. CDR3 region: CASSPVGQGVGETQYF. The CDR3 DNA follows: TGTGCCAGCTCACCGGTCGGACAGGGGGTGGGAGAGACCCAGTACTTC.

This chain joins TRBV9 and TRBJ2-1, with 7 positions matching TRBD2. The length of the CDR3 is 15 residues. Per the germline V gene, CDR1 is SGDLS and CDR2 is YYNGEE. With 4 bases clipped from V and 4 bases from J, the junction kept 8 bases outside the gene matches. CDR3 residues: CASSPMGGTYNEQFF. For the CDR3, the DNA is TGTGCCAGCAGCCCGATGGGGGGGACGTACAATGAGCAGTTCTTC.